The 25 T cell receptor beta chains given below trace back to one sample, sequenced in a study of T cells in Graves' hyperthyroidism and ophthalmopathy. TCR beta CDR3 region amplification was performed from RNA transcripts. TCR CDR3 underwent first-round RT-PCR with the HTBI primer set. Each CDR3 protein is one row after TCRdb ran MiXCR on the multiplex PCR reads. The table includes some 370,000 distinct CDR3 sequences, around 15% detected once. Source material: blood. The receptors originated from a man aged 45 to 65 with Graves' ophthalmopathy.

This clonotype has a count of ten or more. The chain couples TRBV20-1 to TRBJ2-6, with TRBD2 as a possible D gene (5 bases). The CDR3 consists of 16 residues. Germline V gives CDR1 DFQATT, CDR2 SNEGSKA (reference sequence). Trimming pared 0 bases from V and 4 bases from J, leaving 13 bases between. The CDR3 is CSARDGRAVGANVLTF. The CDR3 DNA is TGCAGTGCTAGAGATGGAAGAGCGGTCGGGGCCAACGTCCTGACTTTC.

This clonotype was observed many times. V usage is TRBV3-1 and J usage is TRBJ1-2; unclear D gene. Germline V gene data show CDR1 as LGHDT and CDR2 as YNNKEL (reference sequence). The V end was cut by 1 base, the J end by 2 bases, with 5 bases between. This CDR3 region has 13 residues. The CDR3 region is CASSQGRNYGYTF. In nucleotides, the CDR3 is TGTGCCAGCAGCCAAGGACGGAACTATGGCTACACCTTC.

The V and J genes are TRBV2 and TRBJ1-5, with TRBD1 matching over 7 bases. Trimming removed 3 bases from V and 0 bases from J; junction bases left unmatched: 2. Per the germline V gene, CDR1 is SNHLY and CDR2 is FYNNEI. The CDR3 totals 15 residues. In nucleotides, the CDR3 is TGTGCCAGCAGTGAGACAGGGATTAGCAATCAGCCCCAGCATTTT. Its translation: CASSETGISNQPQHF.

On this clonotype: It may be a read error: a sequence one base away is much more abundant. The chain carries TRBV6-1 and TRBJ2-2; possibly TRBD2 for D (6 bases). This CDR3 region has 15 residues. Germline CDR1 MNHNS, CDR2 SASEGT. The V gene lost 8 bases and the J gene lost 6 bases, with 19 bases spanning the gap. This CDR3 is CASRRLVGAAGELFF. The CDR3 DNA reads TGTGCCAGCCGAAGACTAGTGGGAGCCGCCGGGGAGCTGTTTTTT.

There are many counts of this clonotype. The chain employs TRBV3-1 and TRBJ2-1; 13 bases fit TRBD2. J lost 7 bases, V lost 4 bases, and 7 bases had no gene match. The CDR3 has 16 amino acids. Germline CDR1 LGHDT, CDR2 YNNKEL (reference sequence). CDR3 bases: TGTGCCAGCAGCCCTCGGACTAGCGGGAGAGGTAATGAGCAGTTCTTC. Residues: CASSPRTSGRGNEQFF.

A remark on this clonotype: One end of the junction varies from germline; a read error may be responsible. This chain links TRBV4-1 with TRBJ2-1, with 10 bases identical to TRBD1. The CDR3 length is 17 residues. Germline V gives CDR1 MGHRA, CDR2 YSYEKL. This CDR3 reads CASSHYRDRGPYNDQFF. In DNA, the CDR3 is TGCGCCAGCAGCCATTACCGGGACAGGGGTCCGTACAATGACCAGTTCTTC.

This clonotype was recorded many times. CDR3 DNA: TGCAGTGCTAGGGGCCGCGAAGACCATGAGCAGTTCTTC. It yields the protein CSARGREDHEQFF. V usage is TRBV20-1 and J usage is TRBJ2-1; the D is unclear. V lost 3 bases and J 8 bases, leaving 14 bases between the germline ends. The germline gives CDR1 DFQATT, CDR2 SNEGSKA (reference sequence). The CDR3 sequence is 13 residues long.

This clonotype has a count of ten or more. The CDR3 DNA reads as TGTGCCAGCAGTGAAGCGCGGTCAGACTACGAGCAGTACTTC. Translation gives CASSEARSDYEQYF. The chain combines TRBV2 with TRBJ2-7, with D hard to call. Germline loops: CDR1 SNHLY, CDR2 FYNNEI. The CDR3 has 14 amino acids. Trimming cost V 0 bases and J 3 bases, with 9 bases left between them.

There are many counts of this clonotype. CDR3 loop: CASSLDVAGRKAFF. The DNA for the CDR3 is TGCGCCAGCAGCTTGGACGTGGCAGGGAGAAAGGCTTTCTTT. This rearrangement joins TRBV5-1 to TRBJ1-1, with a tentative D call TRBD1 (5 bases). Germline V gives CDR1 SGHRS, CDR2 YFSETQ. This CDR3 spans 14 amino acids. With 0 bases removed from V and 11 bases from J, the gap between germline ends came to 17 bases.

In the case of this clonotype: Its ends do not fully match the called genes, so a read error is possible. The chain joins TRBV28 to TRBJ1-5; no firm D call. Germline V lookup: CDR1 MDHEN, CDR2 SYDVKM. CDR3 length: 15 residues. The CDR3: CAGSERHPVVQPQHF. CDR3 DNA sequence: TGTGCCGGCAGCGAAAGACACCCCGTGGTTCAGCCCCAGCATTTT.

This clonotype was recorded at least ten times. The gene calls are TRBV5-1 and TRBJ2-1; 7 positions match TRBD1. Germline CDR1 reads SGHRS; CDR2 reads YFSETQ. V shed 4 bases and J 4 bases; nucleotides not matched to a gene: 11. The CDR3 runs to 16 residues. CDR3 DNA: TGCGCCAGCAGCCGCCTCCGGGACAGAGGGTACAATGAGCAGTTCTTC. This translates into CASSRLRDRGYNEQFF.

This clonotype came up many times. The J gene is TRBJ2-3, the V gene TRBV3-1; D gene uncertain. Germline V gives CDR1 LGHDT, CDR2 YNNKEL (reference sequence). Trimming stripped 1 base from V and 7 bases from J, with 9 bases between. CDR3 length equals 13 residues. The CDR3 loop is CASSQVRRNTQYF. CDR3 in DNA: TGTGCCAGCAGCCAAGTTCGGCGAAATACGCAGTATTTT.

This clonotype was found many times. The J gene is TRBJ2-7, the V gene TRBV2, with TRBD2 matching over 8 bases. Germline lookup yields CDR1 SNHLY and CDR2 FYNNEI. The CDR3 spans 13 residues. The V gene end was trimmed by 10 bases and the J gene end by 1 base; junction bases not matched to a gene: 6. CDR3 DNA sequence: TGTGCCATTAAGCGGGGGCAGTCCTACGAGCAGTACTTC. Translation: CAIKRGQSYEQYF.

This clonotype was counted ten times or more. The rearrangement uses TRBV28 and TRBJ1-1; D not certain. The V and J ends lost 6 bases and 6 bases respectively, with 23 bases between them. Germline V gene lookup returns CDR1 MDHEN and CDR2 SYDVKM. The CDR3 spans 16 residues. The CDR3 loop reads CASRPGLNLKSAEAFF. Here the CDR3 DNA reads TGTGCCAGCAGACCGGGGTTGAACTTGAAGAGTGCTGAAGCTTTCTTT. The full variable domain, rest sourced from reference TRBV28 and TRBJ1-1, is DVKVTQSSRYLVKRTGEKVFLECVQDMDHENMFWYRQDPGLGLRLIYFSYDVKMKEKGDIPEGYSVSREKKERFSLILESASTNQTSMYLCASRPGLNLKSAEAFFGQGTRLTVV.

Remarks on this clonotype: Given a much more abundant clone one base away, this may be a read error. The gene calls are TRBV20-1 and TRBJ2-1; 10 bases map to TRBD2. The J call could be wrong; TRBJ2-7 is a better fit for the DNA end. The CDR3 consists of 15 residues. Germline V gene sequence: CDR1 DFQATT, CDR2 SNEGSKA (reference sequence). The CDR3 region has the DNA TGCAGTGCTACCAGACTAGCGGGCCAAAACAATGAGCAGTACTTC. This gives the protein CSATRLAGQNNEQYF.

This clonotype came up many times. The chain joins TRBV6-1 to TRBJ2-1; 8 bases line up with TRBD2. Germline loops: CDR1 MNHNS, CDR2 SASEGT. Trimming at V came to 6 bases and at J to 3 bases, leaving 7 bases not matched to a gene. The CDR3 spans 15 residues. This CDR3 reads CASRATSGRYNEQFF. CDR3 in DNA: TGTGCCAGCAGAGCCACTAGCGGACGCTACAATGAGCAGTTCTTC.

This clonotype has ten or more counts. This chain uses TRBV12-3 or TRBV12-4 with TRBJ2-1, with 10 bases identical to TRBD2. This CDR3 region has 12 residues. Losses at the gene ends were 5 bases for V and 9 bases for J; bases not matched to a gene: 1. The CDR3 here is CASSPSGSEQFF. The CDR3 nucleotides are TGTGCCAGCAGTCCTAGCGGGAGTGAGCAGTTCTTC.

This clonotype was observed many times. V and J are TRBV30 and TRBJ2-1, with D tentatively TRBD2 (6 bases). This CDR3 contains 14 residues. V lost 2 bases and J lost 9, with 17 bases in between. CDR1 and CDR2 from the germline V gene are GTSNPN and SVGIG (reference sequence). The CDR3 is CAWSLQVGRSEQFF. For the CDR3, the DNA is TGTGCCTGGAGTCTCCAAGTGGGGAGGAGTGAGCAGTTCTTC. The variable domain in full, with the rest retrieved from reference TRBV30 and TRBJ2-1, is SQTIHQWPATLVQPVGSPLSLECTVEGTSNPNLYWYRQAAGRGLQLLFYSVGIGQISSEVPQNLSASRPQDRQFILSSKKLLLSDSGFYLCAWSLQVGRSEQFFGPGTRLTVL.

CDR3 loop: CASSPLERGANVLTF. Written as DNA, the CDR3 is TGTGCCAGCAGTCCCCTAGAGCGTGGGGCCAACGTCCTGACTTTC. The gene calls are TRBV27 and TRBJ2-6; D remains ambiguous. Trimming took 5 bases from V and 3 from J, leaving 11 bases between them. The germline CDR1 and CDR2 sequences are MNHEY and SMNVEV (reference sequence). The CDR3 extends over 15 amino acids.

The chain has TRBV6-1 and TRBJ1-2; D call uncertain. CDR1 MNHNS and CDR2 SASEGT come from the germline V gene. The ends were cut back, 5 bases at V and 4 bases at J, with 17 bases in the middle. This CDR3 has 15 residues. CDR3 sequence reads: CASSPLSVDGYGYTF. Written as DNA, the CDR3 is TGTGCCAGCAGTCCCCTGTCAGTCGACGGCTATGGCTACACCTTC.

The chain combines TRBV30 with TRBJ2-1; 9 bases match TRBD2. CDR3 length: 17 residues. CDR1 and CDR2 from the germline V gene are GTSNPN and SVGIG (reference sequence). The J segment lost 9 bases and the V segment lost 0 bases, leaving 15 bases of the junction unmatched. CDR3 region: CAWSVLWMREGRLEQFF. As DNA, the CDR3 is TGTGCCTGGAGTGTTCTGTGGATGCGGGAGGGCCGCCTTGAGCAGTTCTTC.

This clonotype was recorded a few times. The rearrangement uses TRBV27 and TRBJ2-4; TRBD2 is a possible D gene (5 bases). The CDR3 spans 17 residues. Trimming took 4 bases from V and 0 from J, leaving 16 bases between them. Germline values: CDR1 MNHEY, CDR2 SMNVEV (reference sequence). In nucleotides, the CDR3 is TGTGCCAGCAGTTCCAGAGCGGTCGGTGAAGCCAAAAACATTCAGTACTTC. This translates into CASSSRAVGEAKNIQYF.

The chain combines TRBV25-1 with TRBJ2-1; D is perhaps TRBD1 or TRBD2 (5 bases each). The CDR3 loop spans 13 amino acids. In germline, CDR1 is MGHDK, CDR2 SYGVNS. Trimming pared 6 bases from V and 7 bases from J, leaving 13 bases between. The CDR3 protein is CASSVGARNEQFF. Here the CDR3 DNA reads TGTGCCAGCAGCGTCGGGGCGCGGAATGAGCAGTTCTTC.

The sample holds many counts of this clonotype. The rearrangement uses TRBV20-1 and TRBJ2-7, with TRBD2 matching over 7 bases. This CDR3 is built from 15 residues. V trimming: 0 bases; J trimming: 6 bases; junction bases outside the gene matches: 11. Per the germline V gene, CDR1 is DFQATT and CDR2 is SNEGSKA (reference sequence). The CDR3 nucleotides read TGCAGTGCTAGAGATCCCGGGAGGCCGTCTCGCGAGCAGTACTTC. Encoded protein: CSARDPGRPSREQYF.

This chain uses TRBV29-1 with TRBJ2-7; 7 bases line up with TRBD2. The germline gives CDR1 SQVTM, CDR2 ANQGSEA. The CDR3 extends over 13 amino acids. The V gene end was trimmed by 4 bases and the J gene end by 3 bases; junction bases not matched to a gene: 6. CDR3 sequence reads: CSVALAEDYEQYF. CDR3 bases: TGCAGCGTTGCTCTAGCGGAGGACTACGAGCAGTACTTC.